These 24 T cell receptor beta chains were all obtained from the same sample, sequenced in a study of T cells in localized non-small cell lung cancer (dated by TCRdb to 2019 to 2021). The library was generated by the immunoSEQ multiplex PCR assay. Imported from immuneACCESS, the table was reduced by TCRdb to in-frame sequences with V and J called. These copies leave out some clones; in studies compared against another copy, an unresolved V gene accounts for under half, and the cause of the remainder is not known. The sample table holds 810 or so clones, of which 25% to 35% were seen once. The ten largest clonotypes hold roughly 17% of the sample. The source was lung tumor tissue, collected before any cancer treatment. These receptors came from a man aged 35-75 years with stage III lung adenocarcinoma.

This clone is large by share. Here the CDR3 DNA reads TGTGCCAGCAGTTACTCTGAGGACTCTGGGGCCAACGTCCTGACTTTC. Residues: CASSYSEDSGANVLTF. The chain is built from TRBV6-8 and TRBJ2-6, with unresolved D. Germline loops: CDR1 MNHGY, CDR2 SAAAGT. V shed 0 bases and J shed 0 bases, with 6 bases lying between them. The CDR3 runs 16 residues.

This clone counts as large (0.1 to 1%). For the CDR3, the DNA is TGTGCCAGCAGCGTCCAGGGCCGGTCCTACAATGAGCAGTTCTTC. The encoded protein is CASSVQGRSYNEQFF. The chain combines TRBV9 with TRBJ2-1; possible D gene TRBD1, 5 bases. Trimming took off 2 bases at V and 1 base at J, with 10 bases between the two ends. Looked up from germline, CDR1 is SGDLS and CDR2 is YYNGEE. This CDR3 is built from 15 residues.

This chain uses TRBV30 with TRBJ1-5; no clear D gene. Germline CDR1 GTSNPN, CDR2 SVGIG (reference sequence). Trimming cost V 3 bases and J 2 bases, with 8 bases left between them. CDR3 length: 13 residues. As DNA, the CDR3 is TGTGCCTGGAGCTCCCGGGGCAATCAGCCCCAGCATTTT. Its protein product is CAWSSRGNQPQHF.

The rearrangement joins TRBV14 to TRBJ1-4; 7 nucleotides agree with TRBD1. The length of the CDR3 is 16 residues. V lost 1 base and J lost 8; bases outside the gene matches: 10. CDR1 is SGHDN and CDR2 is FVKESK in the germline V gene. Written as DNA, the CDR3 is TGTGCCAGCAGCCAAGTCCATCAGGGGGAGAGGGAAAAACTGTTTTTT. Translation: CASSQVHQGEREKLFF.

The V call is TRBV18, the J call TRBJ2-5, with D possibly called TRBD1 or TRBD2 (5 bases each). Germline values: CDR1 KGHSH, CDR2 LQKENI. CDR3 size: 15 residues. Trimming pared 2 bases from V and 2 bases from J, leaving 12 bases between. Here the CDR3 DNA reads TGTGCCAGCTCACCAGAACATGGGGGACAAGAGACCCAGTACTTC. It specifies CASSPEHGGQETQYF.

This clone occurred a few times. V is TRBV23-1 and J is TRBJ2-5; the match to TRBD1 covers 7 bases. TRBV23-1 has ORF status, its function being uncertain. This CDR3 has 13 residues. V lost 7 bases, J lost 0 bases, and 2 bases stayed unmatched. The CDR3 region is CASTTGNQETQYF. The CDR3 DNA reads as TGCGCCAGCACGACAGGGAACCAAGAGACCCAGTACTTC.

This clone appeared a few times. CDR3 amino acids: CASKLTSTDTQYF. The CDR3 DNA sequence: TGTGCCAGCAAGCTTACTAGCACAGATACGCAGTATTTT. The gene calls are TRBV6-8 and TRBJ2-3; D is undetermined. The V end lost 7 bases, the J end lost 0 bases, and 8 bases lay between the germline ends. CDR1 is MNHGY and CDR2 is SAAAGT in the germline V gene. The CDR3 sequence is 13 residues long.

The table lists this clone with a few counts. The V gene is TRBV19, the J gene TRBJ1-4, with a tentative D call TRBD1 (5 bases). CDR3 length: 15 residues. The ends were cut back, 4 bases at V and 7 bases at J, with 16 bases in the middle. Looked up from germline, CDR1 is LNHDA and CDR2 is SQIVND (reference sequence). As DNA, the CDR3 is TGTGCCAGTAGTAGGGGGGTCCAGGAAGTTGAAAAACTGTTTTTT. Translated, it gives CASSRGVQEVEKLFF.

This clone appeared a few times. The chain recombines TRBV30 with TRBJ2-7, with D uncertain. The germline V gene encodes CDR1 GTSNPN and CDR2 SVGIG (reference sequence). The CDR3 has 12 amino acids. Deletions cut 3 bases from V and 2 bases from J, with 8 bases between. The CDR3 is CAWSLSAYEQYF. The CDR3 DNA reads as TGTGCCTGGAGCTTGTCAGCCTACGAGCAGTACTTC.

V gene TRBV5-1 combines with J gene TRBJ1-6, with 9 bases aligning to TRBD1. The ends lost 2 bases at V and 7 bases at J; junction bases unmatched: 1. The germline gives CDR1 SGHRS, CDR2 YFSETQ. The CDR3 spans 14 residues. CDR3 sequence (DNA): TGCGCCAGCAGCTTCACAGGGGGCAATTCACCCCTCCACTTT. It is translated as CASSFTGGNSPLHF.

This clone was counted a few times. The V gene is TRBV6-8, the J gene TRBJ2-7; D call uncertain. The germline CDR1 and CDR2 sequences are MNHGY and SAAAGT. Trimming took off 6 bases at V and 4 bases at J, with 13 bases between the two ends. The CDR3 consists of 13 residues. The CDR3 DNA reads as TGTGCCAGCAGGGAAAACGTCCTATACGAGCAGTACTTC. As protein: CASRENVLYEQYF.

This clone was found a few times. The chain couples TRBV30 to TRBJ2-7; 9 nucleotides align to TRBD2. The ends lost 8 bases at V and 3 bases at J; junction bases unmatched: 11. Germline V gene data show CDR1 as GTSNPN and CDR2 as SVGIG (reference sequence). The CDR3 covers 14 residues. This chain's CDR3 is CARTESGGNYEQYF. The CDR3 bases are TGTGCCAGGACCGAGAGCGGGGGGAACTACGAGCAGTACTTC.

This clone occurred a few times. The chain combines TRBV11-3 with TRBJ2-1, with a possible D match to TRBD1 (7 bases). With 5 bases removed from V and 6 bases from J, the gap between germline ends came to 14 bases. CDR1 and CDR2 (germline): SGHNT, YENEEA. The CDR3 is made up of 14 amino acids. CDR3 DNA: TGTGCCAGCAGCCCCAGGGGGGTCCGCAATGAGCAGTTCTTC. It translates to CASSPRGVRNEQFF.

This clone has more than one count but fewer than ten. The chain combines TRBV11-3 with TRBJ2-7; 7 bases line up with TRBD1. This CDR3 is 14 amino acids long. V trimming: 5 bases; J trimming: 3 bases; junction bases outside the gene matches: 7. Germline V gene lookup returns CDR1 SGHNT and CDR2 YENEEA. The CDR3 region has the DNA TGTGCCAGCAGCAACACAGGGGTACGCTACGAGCAGTACTTC. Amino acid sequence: CASSNTGVRYEQYF.

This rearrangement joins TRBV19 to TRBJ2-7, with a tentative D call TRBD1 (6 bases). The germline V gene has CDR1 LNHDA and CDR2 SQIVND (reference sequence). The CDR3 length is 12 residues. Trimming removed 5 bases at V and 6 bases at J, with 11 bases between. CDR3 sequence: CASSPQQGEQYF. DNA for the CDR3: TGTGCCAGTAGTCCGCAACAGGGCGAGCAGTACTTC. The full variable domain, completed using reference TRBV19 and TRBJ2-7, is DGGITQSPKYLFRKEGQNVTLSCEQNLNHDAMYWYRQDPGQGLRLIYYSQIVNDFQKGDIAEGYSVSREKKESFPLTVTSAQKNPTAFYLCASSPQQGEQYFGPGTRLTVT.

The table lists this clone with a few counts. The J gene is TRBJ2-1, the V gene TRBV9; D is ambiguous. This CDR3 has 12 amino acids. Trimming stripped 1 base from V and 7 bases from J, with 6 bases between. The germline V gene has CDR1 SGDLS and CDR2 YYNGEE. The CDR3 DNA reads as TGTGCCAGCAGCGTATCATTGAATGAGCAGTTCTTC. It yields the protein CASSVSLNEQFF.

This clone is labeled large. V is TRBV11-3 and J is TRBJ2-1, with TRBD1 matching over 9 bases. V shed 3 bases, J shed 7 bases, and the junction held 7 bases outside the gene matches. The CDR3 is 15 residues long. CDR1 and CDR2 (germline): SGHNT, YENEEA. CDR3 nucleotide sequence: TGTGCCAGCAGCTTGCTCGGGACAGGGATGAATGAGCAGTTCTTC. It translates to CASSLLGTGMNEQFF.

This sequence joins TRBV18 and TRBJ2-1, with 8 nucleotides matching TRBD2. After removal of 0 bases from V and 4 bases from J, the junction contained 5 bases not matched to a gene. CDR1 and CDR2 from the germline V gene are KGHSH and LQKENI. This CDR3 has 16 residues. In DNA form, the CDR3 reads TGTGCCAGCTCACCACCGGTGGCTAGCGGGTACAATGAGCAGTTCTTC. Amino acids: CASSPPVASGYNEQFF.

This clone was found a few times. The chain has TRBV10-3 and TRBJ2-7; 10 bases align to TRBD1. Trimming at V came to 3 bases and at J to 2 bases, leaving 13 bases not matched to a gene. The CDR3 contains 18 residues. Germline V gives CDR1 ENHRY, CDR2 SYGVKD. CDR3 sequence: CAISDPGTGDLHPYEQYF. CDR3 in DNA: TGTGCCATCAGTGACCCCGGGACAGGGGACTTACACCCCTACGAGCAGTACTTC.

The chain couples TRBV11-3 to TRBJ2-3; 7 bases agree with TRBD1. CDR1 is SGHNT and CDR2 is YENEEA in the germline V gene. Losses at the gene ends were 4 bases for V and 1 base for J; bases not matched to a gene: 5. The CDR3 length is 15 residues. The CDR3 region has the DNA TGTGCCAGCAGCTCAGACAGGGATGGCACAGATACGCAGTATTTT. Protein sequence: CASSSDRDGTDTQYF.

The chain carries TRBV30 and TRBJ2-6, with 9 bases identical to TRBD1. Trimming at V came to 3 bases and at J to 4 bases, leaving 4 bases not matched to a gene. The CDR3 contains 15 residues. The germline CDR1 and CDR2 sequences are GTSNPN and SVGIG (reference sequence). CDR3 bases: TGTGCCTGGAGCGCACAGGGGGCCGGGGCCAACGTCCTGACTTTC. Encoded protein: CAWSAQGAGANVLTF.

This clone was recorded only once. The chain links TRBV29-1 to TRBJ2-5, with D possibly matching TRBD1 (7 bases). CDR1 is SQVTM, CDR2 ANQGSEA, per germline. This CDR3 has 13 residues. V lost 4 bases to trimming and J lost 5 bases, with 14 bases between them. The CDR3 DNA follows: TGCAGCGTTGCGGCAGGGGGGAGCGAGACCCAGTACTTC. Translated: CSVAAGGSETQYF.

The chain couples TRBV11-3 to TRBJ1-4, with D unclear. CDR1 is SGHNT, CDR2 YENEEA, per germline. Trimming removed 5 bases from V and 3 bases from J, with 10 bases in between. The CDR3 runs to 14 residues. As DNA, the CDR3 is TGTGCCAGCAGCCACACAGACTCTAATGAAAAACTGTTTTTT. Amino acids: CASSHTDSNEKLFF.

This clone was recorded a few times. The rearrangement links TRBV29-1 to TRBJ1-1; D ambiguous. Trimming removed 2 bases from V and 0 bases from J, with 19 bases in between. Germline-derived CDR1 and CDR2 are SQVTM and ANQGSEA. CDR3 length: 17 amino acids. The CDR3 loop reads CSVESVREALMNTEAFF. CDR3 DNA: TGCAGCGTTGAATCAGTTAGGGAGGCCTTAATGAACACTGAAGCTTTCTTT.